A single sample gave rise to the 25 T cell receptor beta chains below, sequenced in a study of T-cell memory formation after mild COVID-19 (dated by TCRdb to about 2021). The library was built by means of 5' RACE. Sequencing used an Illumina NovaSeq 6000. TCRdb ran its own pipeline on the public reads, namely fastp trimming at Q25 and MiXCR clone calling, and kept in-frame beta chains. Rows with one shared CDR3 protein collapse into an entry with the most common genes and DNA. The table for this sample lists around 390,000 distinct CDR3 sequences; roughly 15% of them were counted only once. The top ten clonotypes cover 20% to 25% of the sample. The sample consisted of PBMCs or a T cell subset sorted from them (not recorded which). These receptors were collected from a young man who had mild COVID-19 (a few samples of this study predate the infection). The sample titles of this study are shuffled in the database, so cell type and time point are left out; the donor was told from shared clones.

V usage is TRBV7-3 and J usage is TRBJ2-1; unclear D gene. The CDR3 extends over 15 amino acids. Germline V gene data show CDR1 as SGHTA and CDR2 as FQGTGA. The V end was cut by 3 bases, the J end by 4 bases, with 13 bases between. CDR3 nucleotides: TGTGCCAGCAGCTTTGGCCAGGCTTTTTACAATGAGCAGTTCTTC. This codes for CASSFGQAFYNEQFF.

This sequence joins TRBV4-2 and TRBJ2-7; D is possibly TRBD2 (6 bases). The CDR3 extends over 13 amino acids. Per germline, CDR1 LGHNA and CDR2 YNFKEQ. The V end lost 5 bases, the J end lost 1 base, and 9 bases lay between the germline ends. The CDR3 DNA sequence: TGTGCCAGCAGCGTACGGGAGTCCTACGAGCAGTACGTC. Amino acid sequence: CASSVRESYEQYV.

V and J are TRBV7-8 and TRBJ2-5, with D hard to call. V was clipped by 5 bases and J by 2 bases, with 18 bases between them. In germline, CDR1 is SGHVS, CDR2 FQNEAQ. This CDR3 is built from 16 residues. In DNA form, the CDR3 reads TGTGCCAGCAGCCTAACGTCTAAGTTGGGGCAAGAGACCCAGTACTTC. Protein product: CASSLTSKLGQETQYF.

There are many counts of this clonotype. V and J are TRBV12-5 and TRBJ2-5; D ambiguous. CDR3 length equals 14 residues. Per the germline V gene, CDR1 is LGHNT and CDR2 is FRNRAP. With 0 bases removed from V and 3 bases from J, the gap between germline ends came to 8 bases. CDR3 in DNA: TGTGCTAGTGGTTTGGTACCTGGGGAAGAGACCCAGTACTTC. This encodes CASGLVPGEETQYF.

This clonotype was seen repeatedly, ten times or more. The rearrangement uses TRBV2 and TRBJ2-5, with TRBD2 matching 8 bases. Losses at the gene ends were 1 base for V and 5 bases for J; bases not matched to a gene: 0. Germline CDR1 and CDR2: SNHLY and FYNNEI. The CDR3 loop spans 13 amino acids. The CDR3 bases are TGTGCCAGCAGTGAAGAGCGGGGGGAGACCCAGTACTTC. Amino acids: CASSEERGETQYF.

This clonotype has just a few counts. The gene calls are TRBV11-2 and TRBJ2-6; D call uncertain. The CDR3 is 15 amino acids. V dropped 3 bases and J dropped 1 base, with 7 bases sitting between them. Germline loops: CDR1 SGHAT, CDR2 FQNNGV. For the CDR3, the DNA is TGTGCCAGCAGCTTGACAAATTCTGGGGCCAACGTCCTGACTTTC. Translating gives CASSLTNSGANVLTF.

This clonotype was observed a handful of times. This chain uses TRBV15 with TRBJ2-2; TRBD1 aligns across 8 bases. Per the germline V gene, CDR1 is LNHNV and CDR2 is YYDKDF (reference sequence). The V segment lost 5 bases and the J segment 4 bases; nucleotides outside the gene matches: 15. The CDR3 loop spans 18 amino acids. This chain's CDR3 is CATSGRTGTSWTTGELFF. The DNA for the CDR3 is TGTGCCACCAGCGGGAGGACAGGGACCTCTTGGACCACCGGGGAGCTGTTTTTT. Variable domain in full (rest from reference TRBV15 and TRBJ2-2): DAMVIQNPRYQVTQFGKPVTLSCSQTLNHNVMYWYQQKSSQAPKLLFHYYDKDFNNEADTPDNFQSRRPNTSFCFLDIRSPGLGDTAMYLCATSGRTGTSWTTGELFFGEGSRLTVL.

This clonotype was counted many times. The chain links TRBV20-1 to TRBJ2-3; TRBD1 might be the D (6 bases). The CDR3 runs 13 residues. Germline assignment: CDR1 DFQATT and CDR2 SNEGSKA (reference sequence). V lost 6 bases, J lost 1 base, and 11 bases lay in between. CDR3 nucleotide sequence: TGCAGTGCCCGACAGGATCGCACAGATACGCAGTATTTT. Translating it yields CSARQDRTDTQYF.

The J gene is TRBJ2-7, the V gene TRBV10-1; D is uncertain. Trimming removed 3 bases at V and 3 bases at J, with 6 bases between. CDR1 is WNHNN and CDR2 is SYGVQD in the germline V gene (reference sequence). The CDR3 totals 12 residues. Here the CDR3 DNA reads TGCGCCAGCAGTGATGGCTACTACGAGCAGTACTTC. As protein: CASSDGYYEQYF.

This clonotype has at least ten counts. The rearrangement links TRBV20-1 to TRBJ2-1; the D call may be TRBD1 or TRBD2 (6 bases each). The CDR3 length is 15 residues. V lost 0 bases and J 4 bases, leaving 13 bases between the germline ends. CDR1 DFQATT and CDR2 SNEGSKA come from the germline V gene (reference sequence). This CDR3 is CSARDRGRWYNEQFF. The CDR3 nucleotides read TGCAGTGCTAGAGATCGGGGGCGGTGGTACAATGAGCAGTTCTTC.

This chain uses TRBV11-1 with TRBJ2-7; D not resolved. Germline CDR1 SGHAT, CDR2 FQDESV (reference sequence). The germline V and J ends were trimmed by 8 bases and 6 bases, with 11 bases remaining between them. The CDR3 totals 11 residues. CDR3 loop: CASQHGFEQYV. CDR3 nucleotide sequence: TGTGCCAGCCAGCATGGATTCGAGCAGTACGTC.

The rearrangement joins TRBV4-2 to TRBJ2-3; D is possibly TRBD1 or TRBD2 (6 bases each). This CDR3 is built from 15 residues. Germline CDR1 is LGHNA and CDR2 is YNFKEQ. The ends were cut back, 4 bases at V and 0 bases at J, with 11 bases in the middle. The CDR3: CASSRPGASTDTQYF. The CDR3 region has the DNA TGTGCCAGCAGCCGACCGGGGGCTAGCACAGATACGCAGTATTTT.

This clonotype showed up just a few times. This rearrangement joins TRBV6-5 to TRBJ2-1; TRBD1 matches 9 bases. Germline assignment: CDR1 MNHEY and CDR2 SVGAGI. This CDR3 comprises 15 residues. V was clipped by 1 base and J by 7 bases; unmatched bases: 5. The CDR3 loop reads CASSYYGTGINEQFF. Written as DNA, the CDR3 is TGTGCCAGCAGTTACTATGGGACAGGGATTAATGAGCAGTTCTTC.

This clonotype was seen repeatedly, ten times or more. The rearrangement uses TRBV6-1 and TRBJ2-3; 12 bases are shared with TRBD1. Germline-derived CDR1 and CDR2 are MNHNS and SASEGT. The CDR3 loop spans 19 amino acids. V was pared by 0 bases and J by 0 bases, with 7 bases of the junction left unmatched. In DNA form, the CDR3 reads TGTGCCAGCAGTGAAGCGTCCCGGGACAGGGGGCGAAGCACAGATACGCAGTATTTT. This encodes CASSEASRDRGRSTDTQYF.

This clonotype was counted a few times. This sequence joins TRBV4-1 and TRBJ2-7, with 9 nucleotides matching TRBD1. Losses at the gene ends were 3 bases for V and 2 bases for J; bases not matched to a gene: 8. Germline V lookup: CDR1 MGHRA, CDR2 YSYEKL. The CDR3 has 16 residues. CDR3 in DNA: TGCGCCAGCAGCCAGAGGGGGGGGGACAGGGCCTACGAGCAGTACTTC. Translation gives CASSQRGGDRAYEQYF.

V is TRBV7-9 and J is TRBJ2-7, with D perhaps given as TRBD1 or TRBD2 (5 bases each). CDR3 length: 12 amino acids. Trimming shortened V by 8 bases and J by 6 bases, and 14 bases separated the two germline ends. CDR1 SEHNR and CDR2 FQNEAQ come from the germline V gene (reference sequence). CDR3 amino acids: CASGDDSAEQYF. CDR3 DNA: TGTGCCAGCGGGGACGACAGCGCCGAGCAGTACTTC. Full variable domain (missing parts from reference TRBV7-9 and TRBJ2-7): DTGVSQNPRHKITKRGQNVTFRCDPISEHNRLYWYRQTLGQGPEFLTYFQNEAQLEKSRLLSDRFSAERPKGSFSTLEIQRTEQGDSAMYLCASGDDSAEQYFGPGTRLTVT.

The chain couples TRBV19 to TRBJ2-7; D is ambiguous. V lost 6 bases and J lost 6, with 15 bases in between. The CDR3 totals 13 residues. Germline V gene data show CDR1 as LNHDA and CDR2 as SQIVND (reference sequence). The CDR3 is CASRDAMTPEQYF. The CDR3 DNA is TGTGCCAGTAGAGACGCGATGACCCCCGAGCAGTACTTC.

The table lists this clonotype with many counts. The CDR3 loop reads CASSLGGDSYEQYV. CDR3 DNA: TGTGCCAGCAGCTTGGGAGGGGACAGCTACGAGCAGTACGTC. The gene calls are TRBV5-6 and TRBJ2-7; 7 bases align to TRBD1. This CDR3 is built from 14 residues. Germline lookup yields CDR1 SGHDT and CDR2 YYEEEE. The J segment lost 3 bases and the V segment lost 0 bases, leaving 3 bases of the junction unmatched.

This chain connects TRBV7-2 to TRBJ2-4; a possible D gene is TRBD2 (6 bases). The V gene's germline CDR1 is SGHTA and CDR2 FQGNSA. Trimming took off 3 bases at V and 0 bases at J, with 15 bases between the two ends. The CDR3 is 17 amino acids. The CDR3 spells CASSFLDGGVAKNIQYF. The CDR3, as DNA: TGTGCCAGCAGCTTTCTTGACGGCGGGGTAGCCAAAAACATTCAGTACTTC.

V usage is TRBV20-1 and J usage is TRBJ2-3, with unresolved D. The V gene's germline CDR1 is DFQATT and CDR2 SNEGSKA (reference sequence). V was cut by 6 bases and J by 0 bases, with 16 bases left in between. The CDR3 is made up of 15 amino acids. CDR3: CSAFNPAPSTDTQYF. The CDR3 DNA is TGCAGTGCCTTCAACCCGGCACCAAGCACAGATACGCAGTATTTT.

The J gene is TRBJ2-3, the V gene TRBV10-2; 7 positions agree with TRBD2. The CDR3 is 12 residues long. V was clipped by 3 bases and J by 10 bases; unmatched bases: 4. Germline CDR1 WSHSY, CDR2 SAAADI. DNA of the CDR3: TGCGCCAGCAGTGACCTAGCGGTTCCGCAGTATTTT. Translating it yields CASSDLAVPQYF.

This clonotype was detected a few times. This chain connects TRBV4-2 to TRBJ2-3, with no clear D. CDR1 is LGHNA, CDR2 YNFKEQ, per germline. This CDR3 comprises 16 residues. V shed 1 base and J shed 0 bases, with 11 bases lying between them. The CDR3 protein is CASSQGAGGSTDTQYF. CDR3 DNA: TGTGCCAGCAGCCAAGGAGCAGGTGGTAGCACAGATACGCAGTATTTT.

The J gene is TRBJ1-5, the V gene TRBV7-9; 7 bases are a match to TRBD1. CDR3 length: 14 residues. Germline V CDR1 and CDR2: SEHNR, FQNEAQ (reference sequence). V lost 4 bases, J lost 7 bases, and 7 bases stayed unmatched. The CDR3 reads CASSSGGTEQPQHF. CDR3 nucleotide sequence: TGTGCCAGCAGCTCAGGGGGGACGGAGCAGCCCCAGCATTTT.

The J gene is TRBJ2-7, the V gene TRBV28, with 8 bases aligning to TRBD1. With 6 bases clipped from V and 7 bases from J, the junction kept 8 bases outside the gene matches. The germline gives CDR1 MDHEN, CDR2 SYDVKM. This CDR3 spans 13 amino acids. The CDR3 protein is CASRSPGGYEQYF. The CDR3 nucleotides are TGTGCCAGCAGATCCCCAGGGGGCTATGAGCAGTACTTC.

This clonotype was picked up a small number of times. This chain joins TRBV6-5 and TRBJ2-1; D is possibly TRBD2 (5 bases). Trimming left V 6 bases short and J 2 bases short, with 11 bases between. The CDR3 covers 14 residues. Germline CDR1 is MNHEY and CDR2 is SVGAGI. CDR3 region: CASSLDYAYNEQFF. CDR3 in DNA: TGTGCCAGCAGCCTTGACTATGCCTACAATGAGCAGTTCTTC.